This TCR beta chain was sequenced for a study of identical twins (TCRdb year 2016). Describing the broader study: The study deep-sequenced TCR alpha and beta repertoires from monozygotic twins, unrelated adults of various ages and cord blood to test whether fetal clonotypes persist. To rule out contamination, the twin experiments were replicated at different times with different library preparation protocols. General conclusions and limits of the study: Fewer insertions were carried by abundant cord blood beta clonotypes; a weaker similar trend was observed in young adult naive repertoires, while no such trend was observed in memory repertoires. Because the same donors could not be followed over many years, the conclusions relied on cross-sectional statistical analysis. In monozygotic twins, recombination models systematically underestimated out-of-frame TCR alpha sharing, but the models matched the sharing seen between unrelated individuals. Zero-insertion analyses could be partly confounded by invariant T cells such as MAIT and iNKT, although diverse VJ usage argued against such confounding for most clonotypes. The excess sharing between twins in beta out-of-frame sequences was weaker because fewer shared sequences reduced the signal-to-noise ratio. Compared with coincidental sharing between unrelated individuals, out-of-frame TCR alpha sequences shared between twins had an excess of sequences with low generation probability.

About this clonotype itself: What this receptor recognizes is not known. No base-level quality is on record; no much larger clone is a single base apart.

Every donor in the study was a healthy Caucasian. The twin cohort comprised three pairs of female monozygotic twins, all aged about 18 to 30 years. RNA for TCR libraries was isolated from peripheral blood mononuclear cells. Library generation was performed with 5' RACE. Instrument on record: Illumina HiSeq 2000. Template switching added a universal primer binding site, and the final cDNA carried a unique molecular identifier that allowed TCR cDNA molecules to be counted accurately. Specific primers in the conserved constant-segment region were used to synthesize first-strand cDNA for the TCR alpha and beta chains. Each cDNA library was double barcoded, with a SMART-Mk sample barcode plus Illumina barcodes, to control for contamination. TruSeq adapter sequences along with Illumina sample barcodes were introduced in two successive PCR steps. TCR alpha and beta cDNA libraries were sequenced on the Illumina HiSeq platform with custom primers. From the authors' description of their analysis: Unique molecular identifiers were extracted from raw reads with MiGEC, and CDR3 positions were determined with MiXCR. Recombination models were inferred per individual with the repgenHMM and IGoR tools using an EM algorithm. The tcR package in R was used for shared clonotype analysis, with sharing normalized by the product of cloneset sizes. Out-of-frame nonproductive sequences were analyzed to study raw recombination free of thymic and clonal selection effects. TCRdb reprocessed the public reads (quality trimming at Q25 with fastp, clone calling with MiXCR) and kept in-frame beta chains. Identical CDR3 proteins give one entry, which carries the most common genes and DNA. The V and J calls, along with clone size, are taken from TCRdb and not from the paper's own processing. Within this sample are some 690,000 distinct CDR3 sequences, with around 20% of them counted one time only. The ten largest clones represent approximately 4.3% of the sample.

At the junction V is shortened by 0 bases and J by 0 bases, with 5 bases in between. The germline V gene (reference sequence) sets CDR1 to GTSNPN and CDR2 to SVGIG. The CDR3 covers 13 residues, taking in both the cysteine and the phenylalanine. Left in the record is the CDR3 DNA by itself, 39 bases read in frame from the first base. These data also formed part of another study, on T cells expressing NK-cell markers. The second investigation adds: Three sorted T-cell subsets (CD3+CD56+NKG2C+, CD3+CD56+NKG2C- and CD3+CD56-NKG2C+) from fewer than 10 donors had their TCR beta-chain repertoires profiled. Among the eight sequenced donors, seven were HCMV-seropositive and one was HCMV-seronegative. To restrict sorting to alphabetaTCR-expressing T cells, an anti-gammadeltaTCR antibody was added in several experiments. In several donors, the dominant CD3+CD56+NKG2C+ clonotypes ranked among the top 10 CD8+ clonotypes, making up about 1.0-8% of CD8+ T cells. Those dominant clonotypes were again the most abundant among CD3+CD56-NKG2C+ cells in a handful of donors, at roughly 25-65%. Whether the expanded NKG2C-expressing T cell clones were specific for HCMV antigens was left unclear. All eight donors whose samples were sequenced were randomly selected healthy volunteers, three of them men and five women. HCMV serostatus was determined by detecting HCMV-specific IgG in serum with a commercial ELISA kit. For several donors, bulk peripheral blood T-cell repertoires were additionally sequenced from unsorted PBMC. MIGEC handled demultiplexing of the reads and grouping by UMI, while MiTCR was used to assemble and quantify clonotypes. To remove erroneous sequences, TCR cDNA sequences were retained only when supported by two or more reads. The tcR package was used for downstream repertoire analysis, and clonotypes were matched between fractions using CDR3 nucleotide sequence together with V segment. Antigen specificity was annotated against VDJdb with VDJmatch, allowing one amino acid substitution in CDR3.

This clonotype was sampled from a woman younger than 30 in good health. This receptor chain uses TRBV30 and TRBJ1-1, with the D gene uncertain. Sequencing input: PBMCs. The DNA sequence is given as TGTGCCTGGAGTGTTTCGGTGAACACTGAAGCTTTCTTT. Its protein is CAWSVSVNTEAFF.